This TCR beta chain was retrieved from a study of blood T cell repertoires in COVID-19. Profiling relied on immunoSEQ multiplex PCR, and the TCRdb table lists in-frame clones only, not all of them. The top ten clones hold about an eighth of a sample with some 70,000 clones, around 90% of them seen once. The CDR3 contains 15 residues. V was clipped by 1 base and J by 7 bases; unmatched bases: 9. Per the germline V gene, CDR1 is LGHNA and CDR2 is YSLEER. The chain joins TRBV4-3 to TRBJ1-2; 7 nucleotides agree with TRBD1. Sequencing was done on a sample of peripheral blood. This TCR was recovered from a human donor with active COVID-19. The donor label of this sample is uncertain. In DNA form, the CDR3 reads TGCGCCAGCAGCCAAGCCACAGGGGTACAGAGTGGCTACACCTTC. It specifies CASSQATGVQSGYTF.